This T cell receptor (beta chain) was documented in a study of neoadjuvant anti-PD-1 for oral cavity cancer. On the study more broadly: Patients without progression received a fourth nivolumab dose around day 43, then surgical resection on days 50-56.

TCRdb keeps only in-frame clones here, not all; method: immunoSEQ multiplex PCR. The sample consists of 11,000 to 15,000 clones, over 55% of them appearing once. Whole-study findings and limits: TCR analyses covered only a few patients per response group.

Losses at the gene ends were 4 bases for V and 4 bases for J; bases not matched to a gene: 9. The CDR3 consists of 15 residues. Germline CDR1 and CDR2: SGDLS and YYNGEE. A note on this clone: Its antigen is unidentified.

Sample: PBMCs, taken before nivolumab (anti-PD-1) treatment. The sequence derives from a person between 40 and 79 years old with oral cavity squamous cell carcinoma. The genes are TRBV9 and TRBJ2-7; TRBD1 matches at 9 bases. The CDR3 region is CASSSQPGQGYEQYF. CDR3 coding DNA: TGTGCCAGCAGCTCGCAACCGGGACAGGGTTACGAGCAGTACTTC.